This TCR beta chain was sequenced for a study of cytomegalovirus exposure and HLA in healthy donors. This clone was seen a few times. Its target is not known. Study results and caveats: Across donors, sequencing depth was assumed by presence/absence analyses to be roughly uniform.

13 Jbeta primers and 60 Vbeta primers were used for the PCR. Data came from immunoSEQ multiplex PCR; TCRdb stores just in-frame clones and leaves some out. The sample gives 200,000 or so clones, roughly 80% of which show up once; roughly a sixth is in the top ten. This CDR3 has 14 residues. Deletions cut 0 bases from V and 5 bases from J, with 7 bases between. The germline V gene has CDR1 LGHNA and CDR2 YSLEER. The sequencing input was PBMCs. The receptor comes from a man aged 40-49 years in good health and CMV-seronegative. The chain uses TRBV4-3 and TRBJ2-2, with a tentative D call TRBD1 (5 bases). The CDR3 DNA is TGCGCCAGCAGCCAAGATGGGGCTACCGGGGAGCTGTTTTTT. This gives the protein CASSQDGATGELFF.